The 5 T cell receptor beta chains given below trace back to one sample, sequenced in a study of blood T cell repertoires in COVID-19. Generated by immunoSEQ multiplex PCR, the TCRdb table keeps only in-frame clones and is missing some. The table has about 230,000 clones, about 83% seen once. The sample was peripheral blood. Receptor source: a man at least 80 years old with acute or convalescent COVID-19.

This clone appeared a few times. V usage is TRBV28 and J usage is TRBJ1-1; TRBD1 is a possible D gene (6 bases). V was shortened by 7 bases and J by 0 bases, with 9 bases between the two germline ends. The CDR3 contains 13 residues. Germline V gene data show CDR1 as MDHEN and CDR2 as SYDVKM. This CDR3 reads CASNTGMNTEAFF. The CDR3 coding sequence is TGTGCCAGCAACACAGGGATGAACACTGAAGCTTTCTTT.

This chain joins TRBV6-5 and TRBJ1-4; 11 nucleotides agree with TRBD1. V lost 6 bases, J lost 7 bases, and 4 bases stayed unmatched. Germline V gene lookup returns CDR1 MNHEY and CDR2 SVGAGI. CDR3 length equals 14 residues. The CDR3: CASSTGTGGEKLFF. The CDR3 DNA follows: TGTGCCAGCAGCACCGGGACAGGGGGTGAAAAACTGTTTTTT.

This rearrangement joins TRBV7-2 to TRBJ2-5, with D possibly being TRBD1 (5 bases). The length of the CDR3 is 13 residues. The germline V and J ends were trimmed by 4 bases and 2 bases, with 8 bases remaining between them. The germline V gene has CDR1 SGHTA and CDR2 FQGNSA. In DNA, the CDR3 is TGTGCCAGCAGCTGGACATCTCAAGAGACCCAGTACTTC. It encodes CASSWTSQETQYF.

This chain joins TRBV5-1 and TRBJ2-3; weak D call: TRBD2 (6 bases). Germline V gene data show CDR1 as SGHRS and CDR2 as YFSETQ. V was shortened by 4 bases and J by 4 bases, with 13 bases between the two germline ends. The CDR3 loop spans 14 amino acids. For the CDR3, the DNA is TGCGCCAGCAGCCAGACTAGTGGTTCAGATACGCAGTATTTT. Encoded protein: CASSQTSGSDTQYF.

The chain carries TRBV12-3 or TRBV12-4 and TRBJ1-2, with a tentative D call TRBD1 (6 bases). The V and J ends lost 5 bases and 8 bases respectively, with 15 bases between them. This CDR3 region has 13 residues. CDR3: CASSPDRRYGYTF. The CDR3 DNA follows: TGTGCCAGCAGTCCGGACAGAAGGTACGGCTACACCTTC.